The rows below give T cell receptor beta chains drawn from one sample of a study of blood T cell repertoires in COVID-19. TCRdb's table, derived via immunoSEQ multiplex PCR, lists solely in-frame clones and lacks some. The sample includes hundreds of thousands of clones, roughly 85% of them seen just once. The sample consisted of peripheral blood. These receptors all come from a woman aged 40 to 50 with active or convalescent COVID-19. Both conserved end residues are part of each CDR3. D genes are given only for firm matches.

. TRBJ2-7 TRBV6-5 CASSYPGHGYEQYF
. TRBJ2-3 TRBV4-2 CASSPFQDSAPDTQYF
TRBD2 TRBJ2-5 TRBV19 CASSPGASGGRKETQYF
TRBD1 TRBJ1-1 TRBV24-1 CATSDEDRYGGEAFF
. TRBJ2-3 TRBV4-1 CASSRSYTDTQYF
TRBD1 TRBJ1-4 TRBV20-1 CSASRQGFNEKLFF
. TRBJ2-7 TRBV27 CASSSYPSGAQRGEQYF
. TRBJ1-1 TRBV24-1 CATSDLGEGAFF
TRBD1 TRBJ2-3 TRBV10-3 CAIMRDRGTDTQYF
TRBD1 TRBJ2-3 TRBV6-5 CASSSGQGNTDTQYF
TRBD2 TRBJ2-1 TRBV14 CASSRTSGENGQFF
TRBD1 TRBJ2-2 TRBV28 CAASPTGTGGYGELFF
. TRBJ1-2 TRBV19 CASVIRGGSYGYTF
. TRBJ1-1 TRBV10-1 CASSAEVVGETEAFF
TRBD1 TRBJ1-1 TRBV6-5 CASSLLDRDDTEAFF
. TRBJ1-1 TRBV12-2 CASRLAVPNRGGTEAFF
TRBD1 TRBJ1-1 TRBV6-6 CASSPTGGNTEAFF
. TRBJ2-1 TRBV30 CAWSVPEYSYNEQFF
. TRBJ1-2 TRBV30 CAWSSRDLAKNYGYTF
. TRBJ1-3 TRBV3-1/TRBV3-2 CASSPWGRNTIYF
. TRBJ1-1 TRBV2 CASSVDRLNTEAFF
. TRBJ1-1 TRBV27 CASGGHNTEAFF
TRBD1 TRBJ1-2 TRBV19 CASTPDRVYGYTF
. TRBJ1-2 TRBV9 CASSADSPGIGYTF
TRBD2 TRBJ2-1 TRBV4-2 CASSQAPGTSGSMYNEQFF
. TRBJ1-5 TRBV24-1 CATSDSNQPQHF
TRBD1 TRBJ1-5 TRBV5-6 CASSTWTGFNQPQHF
. TRBJ2-5 TRBV7-2 CASSLAGDETQYF
TRBD2 TRBJ2-5 TRBV19 CASTPSGRRETQYF
. TRBJ2-3 TRBV4-3 CASSQARGGDTQYF